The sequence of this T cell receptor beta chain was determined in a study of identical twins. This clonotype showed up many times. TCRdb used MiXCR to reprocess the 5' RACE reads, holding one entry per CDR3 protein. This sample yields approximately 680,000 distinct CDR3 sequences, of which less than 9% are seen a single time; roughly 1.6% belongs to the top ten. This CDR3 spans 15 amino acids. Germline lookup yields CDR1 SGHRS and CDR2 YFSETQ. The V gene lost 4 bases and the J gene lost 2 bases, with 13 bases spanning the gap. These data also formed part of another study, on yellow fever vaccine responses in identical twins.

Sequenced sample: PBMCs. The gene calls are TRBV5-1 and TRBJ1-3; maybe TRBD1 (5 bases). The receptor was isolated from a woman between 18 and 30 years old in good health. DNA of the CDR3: TGCGCCAGCAGCCCAGGGAACAATGCTGGAAACACCATATATTTT. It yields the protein CASSPGNNAGNTIYF.